These 5 T cell receptor beta chains were all obtained from the same sample, sequenced in a study of cytomegalovirus exposure and HLA in healthy donors. Researchers ran the PCR with 60 Vbeta and 13 Jbeta primers. The table came from immunoSEQ multiplex PCR; TCRdb's copy has only in-frame clones and leaves some out. This sample has more than 100,000 clones, with roughly 89% found just once. The sequencing input was PBMCs. Receptors were obtained from a woman aged 25 to 45 in good health and CMV-seronegative.

The gene calls are TRBV4-3 and TRBJ2-1, with 10 bases aligning to TRBD2. The CDR3 has 16 residues. With V trimmed by 1 base and J by 14 bases, 14 bases remained unmatched. In germline, CDR1 is LGHNA, CDR2 YSLEER. The CDR3: CASSQVGLAGEVPEFF. CDR3 in DNA: TGCGCCAGCAGCCAAGTGGGCCTAGCGGGAGAGGTCCCCGAGTTCTTC.

The V call is TRBV5-6, the J call TRBJ1-1; D uncertain. Germline V gene lookup returns CDR1 SGHDT and CDR2 YYEEEE. V was pared by 0 bases and J by 1 base, with 10 bases between. The CDR3 length is 15 residues. CDR3 nucleotides: TGTGCCAGCAGCTTGGGTCTCCGGGGGAACACTGAAGCTTTCTTT. Its translation is CASSLGLRGNTEAFF.

V gene TRBV4-1 combines with J gene TRBJ2-7, with 7 bases fitting TRBD2. V shed 5 bases and J 12 bases; nucleotides not matched to a gene: 10. The CDR3 loop spans 12 amino acids. Germline V gene data show CDR1 as MGHRA and CDR2 as YSYEKL. The CDR3 reads CASSGIETSLYF. Here the CDR3 DNA reads TGCGCCAGCAGCGGGATTGAGACTAGCTTGTACTTC.

The chain carries TRBV11-1 and TRBJ2-5; tentatively, D is TRBD1 (5 bases). Trimming shortened V by 2 bases and J by 6 bases, and 19 bases separated the two germline ends. The CDR3 loop spans 16 amino acids. Germline lookup yields CDR1 SGHAT and CDR2 FQDESV (reference sequence). The DNA for the CDR3 is TGTGCCAGCAGCTTAAGGGGTTTTGACGGCGGAAAGACCCAGTACTTC. Protein sequence: CASSLRGFDGGKTQYF.

The chain couples TRBV5-4 to TRBJ2-5; D might be TRBD2 (6 bases). V was trimmed by 6 bases and J by 4 bases, leaving 16 bases between them. The germline V gene encodes CDR1 SGHNT and CDR2 YYREEE (reference sequence). This CDR3 comprises 14 residues. The CDR3 is CASKRRGGGETQYF. In DNA form, the CDR3 reads TGTGCCAGCAAGCGACGGGGAGGAGGAGAGACCCAGTACTTC.